These 4 T cell receptor beta chains were all obtained from the same sample, sequenced in a study of blood T cell repertoires in COVID-19. Assay used: immunoSEQ multiplex PCR; TCRdb lists only in-frame clones, some missing. The sample lists about 400,000 clones; nearly 90% were seen once. Sample: PBMCs or T cells enriched from blood (not recorded which). These receptors all come from a woman in her 40s with acute COVID-19.

This clone was found once. The genes are TRBV5-6 and TRBJ1-5; 9 nucleotides line up with TRBD1. The CDR3 is 16 residues long. The germline V gene encodes CDR1 SGHDT and CDR2 YYEEEE. V lost 2 bases, J lost 2 bases, and 5 bases stayed unmatched. The CDR3 DNA follows: TGTGCCAGCAGCTTACAGGGGGCGAGGGGCAATCAGCCCCAGCATTTT. Protein sequence: CASSLQGARGNQPQHF. The whole variable domain, remainder taken from reference TRBV5-6 and TRBJ1-5, is DAGVTQSPTHLIKTRGQQVTLRCSPKSGHDTVSWYQQALGQGPQFIFQYYEEEERQRGNFPDRFSGHQFPNYSSELNVNALLLGDSALYLCASSLQGARGNQPQHFGDGTRLSIL.

The chain uses TRBV30 and TRBJ2-7; TRBD1 matches at 8 bases. The CDR3 is 13 residues long. V was pared by 7 bases and J by 0 bases, with 5 bases of the junction left unmatched. Germline lookup yields CDR1 GTSNPN and CDR2 SVGIG (reference sequence). CDR3 sequence (DNA): TGTGCCTTCGGGACAGGTTTCTCCTACGAGCAGTACTTC. As protein: CAFGTGFSYEQYF. Full variable domain (rest looked up from reference TRBV30 and TRBJ2-7): SQTIHQWPATLVQPVGSPLSLECTVEGTSNPNLYWYRQAAGRGLQLLFYSVGIGQISSEVPQNLSASRPQDRQFILSSKKLLLSDSGFYLCAFGTGFSYEQYFGPGTRLTVT.

J is TRBJ1-4 and V is TRBV9; tentatively, D is TRBD1 (5 bases). V gave up 4 bases and J gave up 1 base, with 11 bases separating them. The CDR3 runs to 15 residues. The germline V gene has CDR1 SGDLS and CDR2 YYNGEE. The CDR3 sequence: CASSLSGQTNEKLFF. The CDR3 bases are TGTGCCAGCAGCCTTTCAGGGCAAACTAATGAAAAACTGTTTTTT.

This clone was detected only once. CDR3 protein: CSVTPFRGLGTDTQYF. The CDR3 DNA follows: TGCAGCGTGACCCCGTTCAGGGGGCTGGGCACAGATACGCAGTATTTT. V gene TRBV29-1 combines with J gene TRBJ2-3; 8 nucleotides align to TRBD1. Unmatched junction bases numbered 12, after V lost 6 bases and J lost 1 base. From germline, CDR1 is SQVTM and CDR2 ANQGSEA. This CDR3 has 16 residues.